This TCR beta chain was captured in a study of cytomegalovirus exposure and HLA in healthy donors. The PCR had 60 Vbeta and 13 Jbeta primers. Produced via immunoSEQ multiplex PCR; TCRdb's table is partial and in-frame only. Here the sample spans a few hundred thousand clones, approximately 85% being singletons. The CDR3 runs 15 residues. The V end was cut by 5 bases, the J end by 1 base, with 17 bases between. Germline V gives CDR1 SQVTM, CDR2 ANQGSEA. Study-level points and caveats: For TCR beta chains, V- and J-gene trimming was later linked to a missense DCLRE1C variant. In the analysis, some V segments, TRBV6-2 and TRBV6-3 included, were excluded as indistinguishable.

Turning to this clone: Its target is not known.

The J gene is TRBJ2-5, the V gene TRBV29-1; D possibly corresponds to TRBD2 (5 bases). Source material: PBMCs. The sequence was obtained from a woman between 35 and 50 years old in good health and CMV-seropositive. CDR3 nucleotides: TGCAGCGTTTACGGAGGTCCCCTCACCCAAGAGACCCAGTACTTC. Translating it yields CSVYGGPLTQETQYF. Full variable domain (missing parts from reference TRBV29-1 and TRBJ2-5): SAVISQKPSRDICQRGTSLTIQCQVDSQVTMMFWYRQQPGQSLTLIATANQGSEATYESGFVIDKFPISRPNLTFSTLTVSNMSPEDSSIYLCSVYGGPLTQETQYFGPGTRLLVL.